The 22 T cell receptor beta chains reported below all come from one sample, sequenced in a study of blood T cell repertoires in COVID-19. TCRdb's copy holds only in-frame clones and misses some; the assay was immunoSEQ multiplex PCR. The repertoire holds over 300,000 clones, 88% seen once, with approximately 0.96% in the top ten. Sequenced sample: PBMCs or T cells enriched from blood (not recorded which). Receptors were obtained from a woman aged 25 to 39 with acute COVID-19.

This chain connects TRBV12-3 or TRBV12-4 to TRBJ1-1, with D perhaps matching TRBD1 (6 bases). V lost 7 bases and J lost 1, with 10 bases in between. This CDR3 is 13 amino acids long. The CDR3 DNA is TGTGCCAGCACCGAGACAGGGAACACTGAAGCTTTCTTT. This translates into CASTETGNTEAFF.

This clone was picked up one time. This rearrangement joins TRBV5-6 to TRBJ2-7; 14 bases agree with TRBD2. This CDR3 spans 17 amino acids. Looked up from germline, CDR1 is SGHDT and CDR2 is YYEEEE. With 2 bases clipped from V and 2 bases from J, the junction kept 6 bases outside the gene matches. This chain's CDR3 is CASSFGTSGGLTYEQYF. CDR3 coding DNA: TGTGCCAGCAGCTTCGGGACTAGCGGGGGCCTGACCTACGAGCAGTACTTC.

This sequence joins TRBV27 and TRBJ1-1; 7 nucleotides match TRBD1. Germline V gene sequence: CDR1 MNHEY, CDR2 SMNVEV (reference sequence). The CDR3 covers 15 residues. J gave up 0 bases and V 5 bases, and 6 bases lay outside the gene matches. For the CDR3, the DNA is TGTGCCAGCAGTCCAGGGACAGCTATGAACACTGAAGCTTTCTTT. Translated: CASSPGTAMNTEAFF.

The chain is built from TRBV19 and TRBJ1-4, with TRBD1 as a possible D gene (6 bases). V was clipped by 6 bases and J by 8 bases, with 22 bases between them. CDR1 LNHDA and CDR2 SQIVND come from the germline V gene (reference sequence). The CDR3 covers 16 residues. CDR3 in amino acids: CASSTGTIRVGEKLFF. The CDR3 DNA is TGTGCCAGTAGCACCGGGACAATAAGAGTCGGGGAAAAACTGTTTTTT.

This clone was observed once. The chain is built from TRBV2 and TRBJ1-3, with D possibly matching TRBD1 (6 bases). V was trimmed by 2 bases and J by 1 base, leaving 6 bases between them. The CDR3 is 14 residues long. Germline-derived CDR1 and CDR2 are SNHLY and FYNNEI. The CDR3 protein is CASSETGSGNTIYF. Here the CDR3 DNA reads TGTGCCAGCAGTGAAACAGGGTCTGGAAACACCATATATTTT.

The table lists this clone with a count of one. The chain has TRBV18 and TRBJ2-5, with 8 bases aligning to TRBD1. The CDR3 has 17 amino acids. V was clipped by 2 bases and J by 4 bases; unmatched bases: 12. Germline V gene sequence: CDR1 KGHSH, CDR2 LQKENI. The CDR3 coding sequence is TGTGCCAGCTCACCAAGCCCAGGGACAGGTATTAGAGAGACCCAGTACTTC. It translates to CASSPSPGTGIRETQYF.

A single count supports this clone. The gene calls are TRBV29-1 and TRBJ1-2; D ambiguous. Germline lookup yields CDR1 SQVTM and CDR2 ANQGSEA. The germline V and J ends were trimmed by 7 bases and 4 bases, with 13 bases remaining between them. The CDR3 contains 12 residues. The CDR3 is CSALSSAYGYTF. The CDR3 coding sequence is TGCAGCGCCCTGTCCAGCGCCTATGGCTACACCTTC.

This clone was picked up one time. The chain joins TRBV24-1 to TRBJ2-3; TRBD2 agrees at 9 bases. The V segment lost 5 bases and the J segment 0 bases; nucleotides outside the gene matches: 2. From germline, CDR1 is KGHDR and CDR2 SFDVKD. This CDR3 spans 15 amino acids. This CDR3 is CATSGSGGSTDTQYF. Written as DNA, the CDR3 is TGTGCCACCAGTGGAAGCGGGGGGAGCACAGATACGCAGTATTTT.

Only a few counts were recorded for this clone. J is TRBJ1-5 and V is TRBV20-1; D is perhaps TRBD1 (6 bases). Trimming shortened V by 3 bases and J by 9 bases, and 12 bases separated the two germline ends. The CDR3 covers 12 residues. Germline V gene sequence: CDR1 DFQATT, CDR2 SNEGSKA (reference sequence). CDR3 in DNA: TGCAGTGCTAGTCGGGACAACAGGCCCCAGCATTTT. Protein: CSASRDNRPQHF.

V gene TRBV7-2 combines with J gene TRBJ2-7, with D maybe TRBD1 (7 bases). This CDR3 comprises 17 residues. Per germline, CDR1 SGHTA and CDR2 FQGNSA. Trimming took off 1 base at V and 1 base at J, with 17 bases between the two ends. As DNA, the CDR3 is TGTGCCAGCAGCTTAGACCCCCCGACAGGGAGGTCCTACGAGCAGTACTTC. This encodes CASSLDPPTGRSYEQYF.

This chain joins TRBV2 and TRBJ2-6; 9 bases are shared with TRBD1. CDR1 is SNHLY, CDR2 FYNNEI, per germline. The CDR3 is made up of 16 amino acids. With V trimmed by 8 bases and J by 2 bases, 7 bases remained unmatched. The CDR3 here is CASFRDRVAGANVLTF. CDR3 in DNA: TGTGCCAGCTTTAGGGACAGGGTGGCTGGGGCCAACGTCCTGACTTTC.

This clone was recorded once. V gene TRBV15 combines with J gene TRBJ2-2, with 9 bases that match TRBD2. This CDR3 is 17 amino acids long. CDR1 and CDR2 from the germline V gene are LNHNV and YYDKDF (reference sequence). V shed 1 base, J shed 4 bases, and the junction held 7 bases outside the gene matches. For the CDR3, the DNA is TGTGCCACCAGCAGAGGACCTAGCGGGGAGGTCACCGGGGAGCTGTTTTTT. It codes for CATSRGPSGEVTGELFF. Full variable domain (missing parts from reference TRBV15 and TRBJ2-2): DAMVIQNPRYQVTQFGKPVTLSCSQTLNHNVMYWYQQKSSQAPKLLFHYYDKDFNNEADTPDNFQSRRPNTSFCFLDIRSPGLGDTAMYLCATSRGPSGEVTGELFFGEGSRLTVL.

DNA for the CDR3: TGCAGCGCCCCTGGACAGGGGAGTTATACGCAGTATTTT. This gives the protein CSAPGQGSYTQYF. The chain combines TRBV29-1 with TRBJ2-3, with 9 bases matching TRBD1. The V gene's germline CDR1 is SQVTM and CDR2 ANQGSEA. V trimming: 7 bases; J trimming: 7 bases; junction bases outside the gene matches: 9. CDR3 size: 13 residues.

The J gene is TRBJ1-1, the V gene TRBV27; tentative D call: TRBD1 (6 bases). In germline, CDR1 is MNHEY, CDR2 SMNVEV (reference sequence). Trimming stripped 6 bases from V and 10 bases from J, with 24 bases between. This CDR3 region has 15 residues. The CDR3 loop reads CASSSRGSTGNRAFF. The CDR3 DNA is TGTGCCAGCAGCTCGAGGGGATCAACAGGGAATAGAGCTTTCTTT.

This clone was observed a few times. The V and J genes are TRBV7-2 and TRBJ1-1, with TRBD1 matching over 8 bases. The germline V gene has CDR1 SGHTA and CDR2 FQGNSA. The CDR3 extends over 15 amino acids. The V gene end was trimmed by 2 bases and the J gene end by 4 bases; junction bases not matched to a gene: 6. The CDR3 sequence is CASSLLTGEVTEAFF. The DNA of the CDR3 is TGTGCCAGCAGCTTACTGACAGGGGAGGTCACTGAAGCTTTCTTT.

This chain connects TRBV10-2 to TRBJ1-1; 9 nucleotides line up with TRBD1. Unmatched junction bases numbered 11, after V lost 8 bases and J lost 10 bases. This CDR3 has 13 residues. CDR1 and CDR2 (germline): WSHSY, SAAADI. For the CDR3, the DNA is TGCGCCAGCGGGGCGGACAGGGGTAGTGCAGCTTTCTTT. Residues: CASGADRGSAAFF.

The chain is built from TRBV12-5 and TRBJ1-2, with 8 bases fitting TRBD1. This CDR3 comprises 12 residues. V lost 9 bases, J lost 8 bases, and 8 bases stayed unmatched. The germline CDR1 and CDR2 sequences are LGHNT and FRNRAP. DNA for the CDR3: TGTGCTAGCGGACAGGGAGGGACGGGCTACACCTTC. This encodes CASGQGGTGYTF. The variable domain in full, completed from reference TRBV12-5 and TRBJ1-2, reads DARVTQTPRHKVTEMGQEVTMRCQPILGHNTVFWYRQTMMQGLELLAYFRNRAPLDDSGMPKDRFSAEMPDATLATLKIQPSEPRDSAVYFCASGQGGTGYTFGSGTRLTVV.

This clone was seen once. The chain couples TRBV11-1 to TRBJ2-7; D is ambiguous. V gave up 0 bases and J gave up 6 bases, with 3 bases separating them. The germline CDR1 and CDR2 sequences are SGHAT and FQDESV (reference sequence). The CDR3 contains 11 residues. CDR3 region: CASSLAREQYF. The CDR3 DNA follows: TGTGCCAGCAGCTTAGCGCGCGAGCAGTACTTC.

The chain employs TRBV6-5 and TRBJ2-7; 9 bases align to TRBD1. Germline CDR1 reads MNHEY; CDR2 reads SVGAGI. Trimming removed 4 bases from V and 4 bases from J; junction bases left unmatched: 8. The length of the CDR3 is 15 residues. CDR3 nucleotides: TGTGCCAGCAGTTGGGGGCGACAGGGGGGATACGAGCAGTACTTC. This gives the protein CASSWGRQGGYEQYF.

This chain uses TRBV12-2 with TRBJ1-5; the D call in the table, TRBD1, was not verified against the DNA. TRBV12-2 is assigned pseudogene status. The CDR3 consists of 16 residues. The CDR3 region is CASRLARQSRGQPQHF. In DNA form, the CDR3 reads TGTGCAAGTCGCTTAGCAAGACAGAGTAGGGGTCAGCCCCAGCATTTT.

The J gene is TRBJ2-1, the V gene TRBV10-3; TRBD2 might be the D (6 bases). This CDR3 is 13 amino acids long. V was shortened by 6 bases and J by 2 bases, with 8 bases between the two germline ends. Germline lookup yields CDR1 ENHRY and CDR2 SYGVKD. This chain's CDR3 is CAIRGGAYNEQFF. The CDR3 DNA is TGTGCCATCAGGGGGGGAGCCTACAATGAGCAGTTCTTC.

Notes on this clone: This specimen includes other DNA sequences encoding the same CDR3. The chain joins TRBV9 to TRBJ1-1; D is uncertain. CDR1 is SGDLS, CDR2 YYNGEE, per germline. The length of the CDR3 is 15 residues. Trimming took off 0 bases at V and 0 bases at J, with 9 bases between the two ends. The DNA for the CDR3 is TGTGCCAGCAGCGTAGAGGCAGACATGAACACTGAAGCTTTCTTT. Translation: CASSVEADMNTEAFF.